This TCR beta chain was observed in a study of OX40 agonist ivuxolimab in advanced cancers. Study as a whole: An anti-OX40 (CD134) antibody with agonistic activity, ivuxolimab, was administered to patients. Patients in the trial were receiving intravenous ivuxolimab every 2 weeks, at doses of 0.01 to 10 mg/kg. The group had a mean age of 60 years, ranged from about 20 to 79, and was just under 85% male.

Study-wide findings and caveats: Some patients without response likewise showed low normalized clonal expansion.

Sequencing used immunoSEQ multiplex PCR; TCRdb keeps in-frame clones, though not all of them. Found here are over 35,000 clones, over 65% of them singletons; the top ten hold approximately 25%. CDR1 and CDR2 (germline): MNHEY, SMNVEV (reference sequence). V lost 2 bases, J lost 2 bases, and 13 bases lay in between. The CDR3 runs to 15 residues. Worth noting for this clone: Its specificity is unknown.

The clonotype was recovered from an adult with an advanced solid tumor such as melanoma, head and neck, liver or kidney cancer. Sequenced material: CD4+ or CD8+ T cells sorted from blood, taken in a trial of the OX40 agonist ivuxolimab. The V gene is TRBV27, the J gene TRBJ2-7, with D maybe TRBD2 (6 bases). This CDR3 reads CASSLAGLFAYEQYF. CDR3 DNA sequence: TGTGCCAGCAGTTTAGCGGGACTTTTCGCCTACGAGCAGTACTTC.